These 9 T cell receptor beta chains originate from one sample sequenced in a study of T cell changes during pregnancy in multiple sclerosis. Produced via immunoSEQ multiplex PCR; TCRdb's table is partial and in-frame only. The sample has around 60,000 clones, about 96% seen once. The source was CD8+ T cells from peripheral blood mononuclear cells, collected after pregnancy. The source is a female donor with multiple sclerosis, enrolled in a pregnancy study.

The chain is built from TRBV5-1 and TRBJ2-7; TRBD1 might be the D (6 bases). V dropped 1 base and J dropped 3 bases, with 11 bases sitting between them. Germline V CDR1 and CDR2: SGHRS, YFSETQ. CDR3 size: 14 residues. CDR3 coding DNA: TGCGCCAGCAGCTTGAGGGCAGGGGTCTACGAGCAGTACTTC. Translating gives CASSLRAGVYEQYF.

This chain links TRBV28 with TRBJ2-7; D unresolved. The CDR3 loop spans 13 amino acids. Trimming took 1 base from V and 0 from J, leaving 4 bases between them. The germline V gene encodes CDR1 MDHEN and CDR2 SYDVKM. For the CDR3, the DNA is TGTGCCAGCAGTTTATTCAGCTCCTACGAGCAGTACTTC. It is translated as CASSLFSSYEQYF.

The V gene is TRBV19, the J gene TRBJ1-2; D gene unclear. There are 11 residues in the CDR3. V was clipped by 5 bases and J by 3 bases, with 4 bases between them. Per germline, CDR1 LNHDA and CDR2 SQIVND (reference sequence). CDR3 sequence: CASSHYYGYTF. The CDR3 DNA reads TGTGCCAGTAGTCACTACTATGGCTACACCTTC.

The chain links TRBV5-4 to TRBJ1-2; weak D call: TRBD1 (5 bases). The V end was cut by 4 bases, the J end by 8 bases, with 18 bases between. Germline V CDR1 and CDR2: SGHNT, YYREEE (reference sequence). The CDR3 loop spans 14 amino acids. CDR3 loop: CASSTTGHLLGYTF. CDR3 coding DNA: TGTGCCAGCAGCACTACCGGACACCTCCTAGGCTACACCTTC.

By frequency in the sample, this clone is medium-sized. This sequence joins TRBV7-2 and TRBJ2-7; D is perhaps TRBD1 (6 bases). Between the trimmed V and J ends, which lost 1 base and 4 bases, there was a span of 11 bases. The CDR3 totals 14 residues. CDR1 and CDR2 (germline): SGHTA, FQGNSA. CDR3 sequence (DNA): TGTGCCAGCAGCTTAGTAACCAGGGGTTACGAGCAGTACTTC. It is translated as CASSLVTRGYEQYF.

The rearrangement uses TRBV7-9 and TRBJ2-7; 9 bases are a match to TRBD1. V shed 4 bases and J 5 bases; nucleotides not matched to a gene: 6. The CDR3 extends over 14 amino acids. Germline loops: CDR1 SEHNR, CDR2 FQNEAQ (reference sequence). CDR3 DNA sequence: TGTGCCAGCAGCTCAGGACAGGGGAGGCACGAGCAGTACTTC. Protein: CASSSGQGRHEQYF.

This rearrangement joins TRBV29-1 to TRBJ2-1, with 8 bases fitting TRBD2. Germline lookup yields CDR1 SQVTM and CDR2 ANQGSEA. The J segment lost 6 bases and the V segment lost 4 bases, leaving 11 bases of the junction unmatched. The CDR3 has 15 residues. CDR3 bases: TGCAGCGTTGTAGGTACGGCGGGAGGCGTCAATGAGCAGTTCTTC. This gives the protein CSVVGTAGGVNEQFF.

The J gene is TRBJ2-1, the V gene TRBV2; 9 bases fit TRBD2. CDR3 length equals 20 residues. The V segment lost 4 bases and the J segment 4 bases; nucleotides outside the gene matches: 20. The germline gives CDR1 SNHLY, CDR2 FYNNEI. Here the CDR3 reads CASSGPTRGIAGEGYNEQFF. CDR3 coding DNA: TGTGCCAGCAGTGGTCCGACTCGGGGGATAGCGGGAGAGGGGTACAATGAGCAGTTCTTC.

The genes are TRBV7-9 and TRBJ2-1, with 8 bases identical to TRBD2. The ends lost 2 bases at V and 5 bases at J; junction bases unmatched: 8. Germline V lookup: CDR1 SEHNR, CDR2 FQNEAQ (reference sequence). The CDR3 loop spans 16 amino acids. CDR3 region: CASSLYPGGPNNEQFF. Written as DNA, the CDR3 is TGTGCCAGCAGCTTATATCCGGGAGGGCCGAACAATGAGCAGTTCTTC.